This TCR beta chain comes out of a study of vaccination effects on CD4 cells after COVID-19. Clones were read by immunoSEQ multiplex PCR, and TCRdb kept only the in-frame ones, dropping some. The sample has approximately 17,000 clones, 70% seen once; the top ten hold about 8.2%. V shed 3 bases and J 4 bases; nucleotides not matched to a gene: 1. The germline CDR1 and CDR2 sequences are GTSNPN and SVGIG (reference sequence). The CDR3 is 13 amino acids. Before sequencing, viral peptide pools were used by the ViraFEST assay to expand antigen-specific CD4+ T cells. It was after around eleven days of culture that CD4+ T cells were isolated. Everyone in the study got two shots of either the BNT162b2 or mRNA-1273 vaccine. Whole-study results and caveats: Convalescent patients numbered few in the study; early post-infection timepoints were missing entirely. In vaccinees who were healthy, merely 1 out of 255 vaccine-induced clones cross-reacted with common cold coronaviruses. Marked contraction was observed in infection-induced and vaccine-induced clones late after vaccination.

This clone occurred a few times. Antigen unknown. Sample: CD4+ T cells from PBMCs cultured with SARS-CoV-2 spike peptides, taken after COVID-19 vaccination. The TCR was taken from a human donor who received a COVID-19 vaccine. The chain employs TRBV30 and TRBJ2-2; 8 bases are a match to TRBD1. The CDR3 protein is CAWRDRGTGELFF. The CDR3 nucleotides read TGTGCCTGGAGAGACAGGGGCACCGGGGAGCTGTTTTTT.